The clone carrying this TCR beta chain was observed a few times. What it recognizes is unknown. Sequencing used immunoSEQ multiplex PCR; TCRdb keeps in-frame clones, though not all of them. Here the sample spans about 5,000 clones, roughly 60% being singletons. The CDR3 extends over 16 amino acids. The ends were cut back, 0 bases at V and 0 bases at J, with 13 bases in the middle. Per the germline V gene, CDR1 is SGDLS and CDR2 is YYNGEE. This sample was taken from a study of CD4+ T cells in melanoma. Study-wide results and caveats: A reported correlation linked neoantigen-specific CD4+ T cells to CD8+, macrophage and B cell function.

The sequencing sample was made of cells from a culture (not recorded whether cultured in vitro). V usage is TRBV9 and J usage is TRBJ2-7, with D unresolved. This clonotype was obtained from a human donor with melanoma. As DNA, the CDR3 is TGTGCCAGCAGCGTAGGTCCCGGATCGAGCTCCTACGAGCAGTACTTC. Amino acid sequence: CASSVGPGSSSYEQYF.